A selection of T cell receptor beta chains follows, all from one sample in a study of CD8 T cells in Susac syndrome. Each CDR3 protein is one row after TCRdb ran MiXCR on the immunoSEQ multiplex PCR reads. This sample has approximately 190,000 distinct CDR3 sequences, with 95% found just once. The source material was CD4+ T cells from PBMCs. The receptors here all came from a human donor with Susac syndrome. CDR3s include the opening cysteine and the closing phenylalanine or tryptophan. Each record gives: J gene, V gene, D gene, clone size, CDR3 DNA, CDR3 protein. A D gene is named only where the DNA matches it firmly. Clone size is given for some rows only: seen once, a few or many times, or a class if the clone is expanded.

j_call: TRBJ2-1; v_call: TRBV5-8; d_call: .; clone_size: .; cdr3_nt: TGTGCCAGCAGCTTGTGGACGGCCAACAATGAGCAGTTCTTC; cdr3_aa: CASSLWTANNEQFF
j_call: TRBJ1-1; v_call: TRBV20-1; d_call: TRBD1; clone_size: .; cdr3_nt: TGCAGTGCTAGAGCTTCCGACAGGGGGACCCCTGAAGCTTTCTTT; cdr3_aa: CSARASDRGTPEAFF
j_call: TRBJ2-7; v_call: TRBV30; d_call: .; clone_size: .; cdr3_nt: TGTGCCTGGAGTGTAGGGAATCGCTACGAGCAGTACTTC; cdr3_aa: CAWSVGNRYEQYF
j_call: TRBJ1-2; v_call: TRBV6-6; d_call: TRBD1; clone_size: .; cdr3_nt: TGTGCCAGCAGTTACTCAACAGGGGGAAACGGCTACACCTTC; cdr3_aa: CASSYSTGGNGYTF
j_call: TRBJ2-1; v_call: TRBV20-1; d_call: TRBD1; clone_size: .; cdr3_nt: TGCAGTGCTCTTCAGACAGGGATTACCTACAATGAGCAGTTCTTC; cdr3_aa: CSALQTGITYNEQFF
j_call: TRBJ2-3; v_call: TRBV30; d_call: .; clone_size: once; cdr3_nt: TGTGCCTGGAGTCCTCTCTCAGCGTGGCGGGGCCCTAGCACAGATACGCAGTATTTT; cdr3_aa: CAWSPLSAWRGPSTDTQYF
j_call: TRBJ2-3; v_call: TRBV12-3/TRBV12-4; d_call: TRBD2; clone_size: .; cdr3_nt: TGTGCCAGCAGTTTGAGCGGGGCAGATACGCAGTATTTT; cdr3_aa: CASSLSGADTQYF
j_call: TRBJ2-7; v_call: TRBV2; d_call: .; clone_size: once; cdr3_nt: TGTGCCAGCTCCGGGAGTCAGGGTATAAATCGGAGCTCCTACGAGCAGTACTTC; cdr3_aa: CASSGSQGINRSSYEQYF
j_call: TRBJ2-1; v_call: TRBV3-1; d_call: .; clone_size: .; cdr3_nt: TGTGCCAGCAGCCAGGTCCGCAATGAGCAGTTCTTC; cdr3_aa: CASSQVRNEQFF
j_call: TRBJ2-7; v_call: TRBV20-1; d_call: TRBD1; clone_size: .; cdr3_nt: TGCAGTGCTAGATGGGCAGGGGGCGTGGACGAGCAGTACTTC; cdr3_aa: CSARWAGGVDEQYF
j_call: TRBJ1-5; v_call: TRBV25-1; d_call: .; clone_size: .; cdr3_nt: TGTGCCAGCACGTTCGGTCAGCCCCAGCATTTT; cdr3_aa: CASTFGQPQHF
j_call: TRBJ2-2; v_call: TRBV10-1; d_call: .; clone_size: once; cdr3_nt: TGCGCCAGCAGTGAGGAGTTTTTCACCGGGGAGCTGTTTTTT; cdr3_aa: CASSEEFFTGELFF
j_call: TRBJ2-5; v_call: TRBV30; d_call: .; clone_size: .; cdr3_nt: TGTGCCTGGAGGCGTCTAGCCCAAAAGGGGGAGACCCAGTACTTC; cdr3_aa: CAWRRLAQKGETQYF
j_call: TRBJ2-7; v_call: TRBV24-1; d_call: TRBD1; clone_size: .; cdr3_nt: TGTGCCACCAGTGATTCGGTCCCGGACAGGATAATTCACGAGCAGTACTTC; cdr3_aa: CATSDSVPDRIIHEQYF
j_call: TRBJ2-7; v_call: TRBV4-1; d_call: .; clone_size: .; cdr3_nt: TGCGCCAGCAGCCAAGAAGGATTCCCCTACGAGCAGTACTTC; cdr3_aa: CASSQEGFPYEQYF
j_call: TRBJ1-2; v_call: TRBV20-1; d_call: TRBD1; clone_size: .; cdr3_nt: TGCAGTGCTGGACAGGCCCTTTGGTATGGCTACACCTTC; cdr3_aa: CSAGQALWYGYTF
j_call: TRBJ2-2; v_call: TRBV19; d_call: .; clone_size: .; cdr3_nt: TGTGCCAGTAACGGAGGGAGGACCGGGGAGCTGTTTTTT; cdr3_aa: CASNGGRTGELFF
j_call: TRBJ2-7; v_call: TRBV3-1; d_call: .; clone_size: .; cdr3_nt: TGTGCCACAGGGGGGGAACTACGTGTGCAGTACTTC; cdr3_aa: CATGGELRVQYF
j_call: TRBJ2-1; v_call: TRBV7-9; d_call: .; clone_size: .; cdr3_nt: TGTGCCAGCAGGCCTAGGGGAGGTTACAATGAGCAGTTCTTC; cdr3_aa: CASRPRGGYNEQFF
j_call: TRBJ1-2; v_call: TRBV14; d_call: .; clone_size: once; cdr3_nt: TGTGCCAGCAGCCAAGAAACGAGTGCAGGGCTGGGTGGCTACACCTTC; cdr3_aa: CASSQETSAGLGGYTF
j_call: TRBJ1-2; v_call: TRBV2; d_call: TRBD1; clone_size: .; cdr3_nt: TGTGCCACCCGGAAGGACAGGTCCTATGGCTACACCTTC; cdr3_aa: CATRKDRSYGYTF
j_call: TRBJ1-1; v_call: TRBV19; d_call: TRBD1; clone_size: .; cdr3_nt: TGTGCCAGTAGTTCCCAGGGGGGCGGCACTGAAGCTTTCTTT; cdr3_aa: CASSSQGGGTEAFF
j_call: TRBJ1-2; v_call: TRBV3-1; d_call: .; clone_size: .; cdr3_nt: TGTGCCAGCAGTACGGGATCCAACTATGGCTACACCTTC; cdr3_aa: CASSTGSNYGYTF
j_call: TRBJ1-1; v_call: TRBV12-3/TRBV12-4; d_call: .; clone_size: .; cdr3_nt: TGTGCCAGCAGTTTGGTTACGGGTCGGCGGGCTTTCTTT; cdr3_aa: CASSLVTGRRAFF
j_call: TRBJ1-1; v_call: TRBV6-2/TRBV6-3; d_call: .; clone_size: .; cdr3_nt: TGTGCCACCCGAGACGGGGGTCGGACTGAAGCTTTCTTT; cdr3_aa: CATRDGGRTEAFF
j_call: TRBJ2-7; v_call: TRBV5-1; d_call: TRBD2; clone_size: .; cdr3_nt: TGCGCCAGCAGGCCAAACACCGGGACTAGCGGGGCCAAGCAGTACTTC; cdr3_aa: CASRPNTGTSGAKQYF
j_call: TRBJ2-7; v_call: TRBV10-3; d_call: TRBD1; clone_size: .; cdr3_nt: TGTGCCATCAACCCTACAGGGGGACGGTACGAGCAGTACTTC; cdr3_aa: CAINPTGGRYEQYF
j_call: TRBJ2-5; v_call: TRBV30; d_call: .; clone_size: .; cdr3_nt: TGTGCCTGGAGTATATACGGACGACGGCAAGAGACCCAGTACTTC; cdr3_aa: CAWSIYGRRQETQYF
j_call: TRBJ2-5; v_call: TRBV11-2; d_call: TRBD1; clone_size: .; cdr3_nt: TGTGCCAGCAGCTTAGCCCCCCCCGGGACAGGGGGCCAAGAGACCCAGTACTTC; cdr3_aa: CASSLAPPGTGGQETQYF
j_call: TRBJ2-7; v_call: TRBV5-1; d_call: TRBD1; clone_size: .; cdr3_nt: TGCGCCAGCAGCCTCATGCCGGGACAGGGAAGTTACGAGCAGTACTTC; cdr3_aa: CASSLMPGQGSYEQYF
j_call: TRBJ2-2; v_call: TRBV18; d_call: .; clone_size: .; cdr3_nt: TGTGCCAGCTCACCGTCGCAAGCGGCGAACACCGGGGAGCTGTTTTTT; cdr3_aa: CASSPSQAANTGELFF
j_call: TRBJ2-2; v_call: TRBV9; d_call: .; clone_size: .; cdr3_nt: TGTGCCAGCAGCGTCGATCGCGGGGCGAACACCGGGGAGCTGTTTTTT; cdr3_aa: CASSVDRGANTGELFF
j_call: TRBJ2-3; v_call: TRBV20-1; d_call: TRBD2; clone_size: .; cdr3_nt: TGCAGTGCTATGGGACTAGCGGGGGGGCGCATCGGCACAGATACGCAGTATTTT; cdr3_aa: CSAMGLAGGRIGTDTQYF
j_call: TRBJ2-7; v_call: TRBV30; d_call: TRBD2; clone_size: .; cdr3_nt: TGTGCCTGGAGTGGTGGGGGAGGGAAGTACTTC; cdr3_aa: CAWSGGGGKYF
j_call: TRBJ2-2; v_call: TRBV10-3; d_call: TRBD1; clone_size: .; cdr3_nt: TGTGCCATCAGGTCGGCAGGGGGCTCAACCGGGGAGCTGTTTTTT; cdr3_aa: CAIRSAGGSTGELFF
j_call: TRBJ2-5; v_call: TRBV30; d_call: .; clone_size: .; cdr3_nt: TGTGCCTGGAGCAGAGGGGGGCAGGGAGGGGAGACCCAGTACTTC; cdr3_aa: CAWSRGGQGGETQYF
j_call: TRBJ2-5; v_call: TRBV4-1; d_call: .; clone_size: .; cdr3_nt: TGCGCCAGCAGCCAAGATCCGGGGTACCAAGAGACCCAGTACTTC; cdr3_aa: CASSQDPGYQETQYF
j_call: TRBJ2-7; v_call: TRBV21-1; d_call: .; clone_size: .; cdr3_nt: TGTGCCAGCAGCAAAAGGAGGGACAGGTGCTCCTACGAGCAGTACTTC; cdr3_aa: CASSKRRDRCSYEQYF
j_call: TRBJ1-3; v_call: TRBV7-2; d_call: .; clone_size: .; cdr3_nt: TGTGCCAGCAGCTTAGTCTCTGGAAACACCATATATTTT; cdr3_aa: CASSLVSGNTIYF
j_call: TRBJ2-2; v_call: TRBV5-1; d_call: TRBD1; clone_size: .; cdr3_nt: TGCGCCAGTGATCCGACAGGGGGTTTCTCCGGGGAGCTGTTTTTT; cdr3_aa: CASDPTGGFSGELFF
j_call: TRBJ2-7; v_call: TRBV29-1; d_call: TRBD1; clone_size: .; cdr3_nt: TGCAGCGCTCATGGGGGACAGGGTCTCTACGAGCAGTACTTC; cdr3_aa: CSAHGGQGLYEQYF
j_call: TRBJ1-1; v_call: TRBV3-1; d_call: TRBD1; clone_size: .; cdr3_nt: TGTGCCAGCAGCCAACGCACCGGGACAGGGGTCACTGAAGCTTTCTTT; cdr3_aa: CASSQRTGTGVTEAFF
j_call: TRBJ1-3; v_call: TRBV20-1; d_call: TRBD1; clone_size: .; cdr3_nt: TGCAGTGCTAGCTGGGACAGTGGAAACACCATATATTTT; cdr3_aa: CSASWDSGNTIYF